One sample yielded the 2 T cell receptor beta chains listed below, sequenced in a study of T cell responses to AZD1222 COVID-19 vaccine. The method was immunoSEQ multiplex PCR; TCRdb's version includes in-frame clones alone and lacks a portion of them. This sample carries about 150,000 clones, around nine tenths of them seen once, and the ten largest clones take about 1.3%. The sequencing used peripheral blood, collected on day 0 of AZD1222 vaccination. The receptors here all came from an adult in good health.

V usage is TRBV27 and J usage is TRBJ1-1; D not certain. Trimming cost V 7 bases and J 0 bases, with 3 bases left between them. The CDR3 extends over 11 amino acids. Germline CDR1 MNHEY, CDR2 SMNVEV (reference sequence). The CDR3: CASMMNTEAFF. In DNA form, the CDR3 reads TGTGCCAGCATGATGAACACTGAAGCTTTCTTT.

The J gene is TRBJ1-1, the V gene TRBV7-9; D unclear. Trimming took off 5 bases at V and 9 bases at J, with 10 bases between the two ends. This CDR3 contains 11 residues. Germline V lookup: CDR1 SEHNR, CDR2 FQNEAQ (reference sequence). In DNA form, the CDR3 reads TGTGCCAGCAGCCCTCTAGTCCAAGCTTTCTTT. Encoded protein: CASSPLVQAFF. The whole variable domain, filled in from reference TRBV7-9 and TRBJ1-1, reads DTGVSQNPRHKITKRGQNVTFRCDPISEHNRLYWYRQTLGQGPEFLTYFQNEAQLEKSRLLSDRFSAERPKGSFSTLEIQRTEQGDSAMYLCASSPLVQAFFGQGTRLTVV.